The sequence of this TCR beta chain was determined in a study of shared clonotypes between healthy human individuals. The study's findings and limits: Non-shared clonotypes had lower generation probabilities than clonotypes shared by all four sorted-subset donors. Researchers found naive subsets generally carried larger estimated richness than memory subsets.

TCRdb's copy holds only in-frame clones and misses some; the assay was immunoSEQ multiplex PCR. Among approximately 980,000 clones, approximately 80% were seen once, and the ten largest hold roughly 1.5%. Both subsets, CD45RA+ naive and CD45RA-negative memory, were split from the CD4+ cells. V lost 7 bases to trimming and J lost 5 bases, with 17 bases between them. This CDR3 comprises 14 residues. CDR1 is LNHDA, CDR2 SQIVND, per germline (reference sequence). This clone was detected only a few times. Its antigen is not known. The sequence derives from a man aged 18-30 years in good health. This sequence joins TRBV19 and TRBJ2-5, with D perhaps matching TRBD1 or TRBD2 (5 bases each). The specimen sequenced was memory CD4+ T cells sorted from blood. Subset given: CD45RA-negative fraction. CDR3 in DNA: TGTGCCAGTATGGTTCCGGGGAAGGGGGAGACCCAGTACTTC. Protein: CASMVPGKGETQYF.